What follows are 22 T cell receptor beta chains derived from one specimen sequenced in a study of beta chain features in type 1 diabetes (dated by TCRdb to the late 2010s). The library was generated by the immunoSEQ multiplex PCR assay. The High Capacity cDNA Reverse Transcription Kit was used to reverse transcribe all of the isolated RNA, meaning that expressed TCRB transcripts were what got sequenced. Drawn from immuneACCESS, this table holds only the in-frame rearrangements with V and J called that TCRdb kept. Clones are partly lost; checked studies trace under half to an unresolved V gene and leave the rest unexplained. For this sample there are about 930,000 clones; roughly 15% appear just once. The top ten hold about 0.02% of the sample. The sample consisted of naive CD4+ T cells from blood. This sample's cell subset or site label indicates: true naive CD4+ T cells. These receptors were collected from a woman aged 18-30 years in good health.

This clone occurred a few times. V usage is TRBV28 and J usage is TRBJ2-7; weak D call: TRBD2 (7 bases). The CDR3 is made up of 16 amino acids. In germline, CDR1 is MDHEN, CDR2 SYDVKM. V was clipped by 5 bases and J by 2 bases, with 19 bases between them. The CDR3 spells CASSLGGGQFPYEQYF. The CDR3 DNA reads TGTGCCAGCAGTCTGGGGGGGGGACAATTCCCCTACGAGCAGTACTTC.

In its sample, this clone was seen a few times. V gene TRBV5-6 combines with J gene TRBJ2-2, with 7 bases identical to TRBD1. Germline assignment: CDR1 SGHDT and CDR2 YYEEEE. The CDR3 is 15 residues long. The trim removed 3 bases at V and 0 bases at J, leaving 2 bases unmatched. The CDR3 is CASSSDRTNTGELFF. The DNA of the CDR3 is TGTGCCAGCAGCTCGGACAGGACGAACACCGGGGAGCTGTTTTTT. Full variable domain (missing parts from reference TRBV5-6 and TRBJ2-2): DAGVTQSPTHLIKTRGQQVTLRCSPKSGHDTVSWYQQALGQGPQFIFQYYEEEERQRGNFPDRFSGHQFPNYSSELNVNALLLGDSALYLCASSSDRTNTGELFFGEGSRLTVL.

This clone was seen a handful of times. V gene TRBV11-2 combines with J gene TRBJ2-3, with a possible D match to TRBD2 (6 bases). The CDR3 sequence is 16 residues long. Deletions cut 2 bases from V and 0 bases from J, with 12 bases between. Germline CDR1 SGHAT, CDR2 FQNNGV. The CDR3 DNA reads TGTGCCAGCAGCTTACTCGGGAGCGGGAGCACAGATACGCAGTATTTT. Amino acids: CASSLLGSGSTDTQYF.

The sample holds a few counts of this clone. The DNA for the CDR3 is TGTGCCAGCAGTTTTACGGGGCACGGTGTCTCCTACGAGCAGTACTTC. Residues: CASSFTGHGVSYEQYF. The V and J genes are TRBV7-2 and TRBJ2-7, with D perhaps being TRBD1 or TRBD2 (5 bases each). Trimming removed 6 bases from V and 0 bases from J, with 18 bases in between. Per the germline V gene, CDR1 is SGHTA and CDR2 is FQGNSA. The CDR3 spans 16 residues.

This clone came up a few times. CDR3 protein: CASSLGLAELSSSYNEQFF. The CDR3 DNA is TGTGCCAGCAGCTTGGGGCTAGCGGAGCTTAGTAGCTCCTACAATGAGCAGTTCTTC. The gene calls are TRBV5-6 and TRBJ2-1; TRBD2 agrees at 7 bases. Germline CDR1 reads SGHDT; CDR2 reads YYEEEE. The V gene end was trimmed by 0 bases and the J gene end by 0 bases; junction bases not matched to a gene: 12. The CDR3 has 19 amino acids.

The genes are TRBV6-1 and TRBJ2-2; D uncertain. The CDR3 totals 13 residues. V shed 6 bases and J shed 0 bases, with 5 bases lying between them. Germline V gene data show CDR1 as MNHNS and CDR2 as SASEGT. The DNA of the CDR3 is TGTGCCAGCAGAGACACGAACACCGGGGAGCTGTTTTTT. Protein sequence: CASRDTNTGELFF.

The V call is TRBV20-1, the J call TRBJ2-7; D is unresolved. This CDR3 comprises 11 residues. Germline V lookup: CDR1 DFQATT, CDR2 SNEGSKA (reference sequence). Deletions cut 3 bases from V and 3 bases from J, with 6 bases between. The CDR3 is CSASHHYEQYF. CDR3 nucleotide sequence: TGCAGTGCTAGCCATCACTACGAGCAGTACTTC.

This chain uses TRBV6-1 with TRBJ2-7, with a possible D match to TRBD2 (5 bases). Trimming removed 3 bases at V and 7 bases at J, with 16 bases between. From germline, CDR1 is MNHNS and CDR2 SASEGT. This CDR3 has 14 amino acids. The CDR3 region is CASSDQTTSREQYF. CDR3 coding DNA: TGTGCCAGCAGTGACCAGACTACTTCTAGGGAGCAGTACTTC.

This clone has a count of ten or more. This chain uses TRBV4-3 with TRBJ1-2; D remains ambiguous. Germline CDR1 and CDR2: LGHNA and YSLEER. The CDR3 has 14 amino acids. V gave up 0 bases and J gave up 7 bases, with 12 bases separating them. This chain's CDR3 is CASSQERGSGGYTF. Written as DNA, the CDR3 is TGCGCCAGCAGCCAAGAGCGAGGGAGCGGTGGCTACACCTTC.

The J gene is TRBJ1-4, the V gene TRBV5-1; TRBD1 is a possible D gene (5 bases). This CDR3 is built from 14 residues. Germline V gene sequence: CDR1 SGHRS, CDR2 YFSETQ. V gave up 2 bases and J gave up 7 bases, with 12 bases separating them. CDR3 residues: CASSLTGVVEKLFF. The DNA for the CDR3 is TGCGCCAGCAGCTTAACAGGAGTCGTTGAAAAACTGTTTTTT.

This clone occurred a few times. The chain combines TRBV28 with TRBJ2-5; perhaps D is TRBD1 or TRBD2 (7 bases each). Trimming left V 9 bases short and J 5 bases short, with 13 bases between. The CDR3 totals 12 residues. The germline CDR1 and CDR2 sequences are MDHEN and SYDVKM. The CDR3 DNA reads TGTGCCAGTGGGGGAGGGGGCGAGACCCAGTACTTC. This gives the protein CASGGGGETQYF.

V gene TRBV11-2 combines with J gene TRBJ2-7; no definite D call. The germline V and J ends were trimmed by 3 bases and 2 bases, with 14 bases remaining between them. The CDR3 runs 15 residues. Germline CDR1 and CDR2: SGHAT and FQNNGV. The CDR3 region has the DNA TGTGCCAGCAGCTTCCTCAGGCTTTCTACCTACGAGCAGTACTTC. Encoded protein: CASSFLRLSTYEQYF.

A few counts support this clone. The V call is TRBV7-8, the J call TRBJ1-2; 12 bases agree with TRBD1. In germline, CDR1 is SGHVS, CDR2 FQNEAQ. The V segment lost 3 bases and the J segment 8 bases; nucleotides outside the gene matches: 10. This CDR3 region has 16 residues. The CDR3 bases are TGTGCCAGCAGCTTCTATGGGACAGGGGGCCTCCACGGCTACACCTTC. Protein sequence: CASSFYGTGGLHGYTF.

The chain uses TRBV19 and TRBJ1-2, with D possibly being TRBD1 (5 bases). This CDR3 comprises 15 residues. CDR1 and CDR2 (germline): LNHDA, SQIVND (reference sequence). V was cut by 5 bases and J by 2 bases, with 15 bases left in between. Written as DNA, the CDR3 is TGTGCCAGTAGTTGGGACCGCCGTGCCAACTATGGCTACACCTTC. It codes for CASSWDRRANYGYTF.

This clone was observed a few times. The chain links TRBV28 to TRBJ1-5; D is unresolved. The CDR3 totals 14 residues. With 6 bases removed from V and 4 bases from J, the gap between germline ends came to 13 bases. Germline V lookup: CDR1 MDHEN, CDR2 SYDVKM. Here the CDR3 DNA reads TGTGCCAGCAGCTCACCCTGGAGGAATCAGCCCCAGCATTTT. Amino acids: CASSSPWRNQPQHF.

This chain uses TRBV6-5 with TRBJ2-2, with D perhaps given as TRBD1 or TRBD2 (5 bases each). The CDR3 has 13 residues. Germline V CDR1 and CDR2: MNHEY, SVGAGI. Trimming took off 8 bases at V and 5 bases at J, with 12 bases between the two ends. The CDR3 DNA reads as TGTGCCAGCGGGGGTTCTAGAACCGGGGAGCTGTTTTTT. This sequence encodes CASGGSRTGELFF.

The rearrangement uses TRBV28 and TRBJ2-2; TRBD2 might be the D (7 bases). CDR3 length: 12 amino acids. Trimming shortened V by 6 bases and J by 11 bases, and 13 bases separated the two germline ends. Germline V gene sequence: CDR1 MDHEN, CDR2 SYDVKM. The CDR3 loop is CASRGGGGELFF. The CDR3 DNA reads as TGTGCCAGCAGGGGAGGGGGAGGAGAGCTGTTTTTT. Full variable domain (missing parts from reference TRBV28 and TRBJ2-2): DVKVTQSSRYLVKRTGEKVFLECVQDMDHENMFWYRQDPGLGLRLIYFSYDVKMKEKGDIPEGYSVSREKKERFSLILESASTNQTSMYLCASRGGGGELFFGEGSRLTVL.

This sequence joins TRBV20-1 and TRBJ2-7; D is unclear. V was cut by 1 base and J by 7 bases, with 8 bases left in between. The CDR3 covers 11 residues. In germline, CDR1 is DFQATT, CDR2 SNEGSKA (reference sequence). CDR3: CSARVGEEQYF. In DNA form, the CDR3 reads TGCAGTGCTAGAGTTGGAGAGGAGCAGTACTTC.

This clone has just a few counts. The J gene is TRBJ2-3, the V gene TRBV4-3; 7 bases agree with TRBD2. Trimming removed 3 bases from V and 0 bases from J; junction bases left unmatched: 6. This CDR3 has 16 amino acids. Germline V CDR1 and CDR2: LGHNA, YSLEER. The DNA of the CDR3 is TGCGCCAGCAGCCACCGATTTAGCGGGAGCACAGATACGCAGTATTTT. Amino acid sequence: CASSHRFSGSTDTQYF.

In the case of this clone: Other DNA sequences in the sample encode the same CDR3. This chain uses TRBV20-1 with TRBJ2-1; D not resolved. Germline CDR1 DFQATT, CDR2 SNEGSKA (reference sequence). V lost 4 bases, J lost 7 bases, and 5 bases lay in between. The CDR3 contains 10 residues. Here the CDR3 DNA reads TGCAGTGCTACGAATAATGAGCAGTTCTTC. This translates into CSATNNEQFF.

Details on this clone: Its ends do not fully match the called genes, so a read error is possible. The CDR3 reads CASSGGLADYIEQFF. As DNA, the CDR3 is TGCGCCAGCAGCGGGGGACTAGCGGACTACATTGAGCAGTTCTTC. The genes are TRBV5-1 and TRBJ2-1; 11 bases line up with TRBD2. CDR1 and CDR2 (germline): SGHRS, YFSETQ. The CDR3 spans 15 residues. Using reference TRBV5-1 and TRBJ2-1 for the parts outside the CDR3, the full variable domain is KAGVTQTPRYLIKTRGQQVTLSCSPISGHRSVSWYQQTPGQGLQFLFEYFSETQRNKGNFPGRFSGRQFSNSRSEMNVSTLELGDSALYLCASSGGLADYIEQFFGPGTRLTVL.

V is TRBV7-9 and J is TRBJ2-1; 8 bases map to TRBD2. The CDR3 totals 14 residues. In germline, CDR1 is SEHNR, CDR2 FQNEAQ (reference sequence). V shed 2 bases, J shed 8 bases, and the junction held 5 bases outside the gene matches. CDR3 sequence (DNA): TGTGCCAGCAGCTTACAAAGCGGGAGCCATGAGCAGTTCTTC. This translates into CASSLQSGSHEQFF.